This TCR beta chain is from a study of T cells in Graves' hyperthyroidism and ophthalmopathy. Study results and caveats: Blood also held most thyroid clonotypes expanded beyond 0.001.

Amplification of TCR beta CDR3 regions was performed using RNA transcripts as template. The HTBI primer set served for first-round RT-PCR of the TCR CDR3. MiXCR was run by TCRdb on the multiplex PCR reads, yielding one entry per CDR3 protein. The sample carries some 300,000 distinct CDR3 sequences, more than 10% recorded once. The CDR3 covers 16 residues. Germline V lookup: CDR1 MNHEY, CDR2 SVGEGT. With 6 bases clipped from V and 7 bases from J, the junction kept 16 bases outside the gene matches. This clonotype was observed at least ten times. Antigen unknown. Patients aged 18 to 65 had newly diagnosed hyperthyroidism lasting under 2 months.

This sequence originates from a woman in her 30s with Graves' hyperthyroidism that later progressed to Graves' ophthalmopathy. The sequenced sample consisted of blood. The chain joins TRBV6-2 or TRBV6-3 to TRBJ2-7, with 9 bases matching TRBD2. CDR3 DNA sequence: TGTGCCAGCAGAGCGCCTCAGACTAGCGGTCTGAGGGAGCAGTACTTC. This sequence encodes CASRAPQTSGLREQYF.